The clone carrying this TCR beta chain was found many times. Its matching antigen is unknown. The sample comes from a study of T cells after yellow fever vaccination. Findings and limits, study-wide: After the booster, 96% of CD4 and more than 85% of CD8 primary-response clones were re-detected.

One entry per CDR3 protein, called by TCRdb with MiXCR from the 5' RACE reads. Of 100,000 to 150,000 distinct CDR3 sequences listed, over 8% were seen once; the top ten hold 30% to 40%. The germline CDR1 and CDR2 sequences are MNHEY and SVGEGT. The germline V and J ends were trimmed by 0 bases and 0 bases, with 11 bases remaining between them. The CDR3 is 16 residues long. Sample: CD8+ T cells sorted from PBMCs, taken on the day of the yellow fever booster vaccination. This receptor was obtained from a man younger than 35 who received the YFV17D yellow fever vaccine. The J gene is TRBJ1-1, the V gene TRBV6-2 or TRBV6-3; perhaps TRBD1 as D (6 bases). This CDR3 reads CASSYSVTGMNTEAFF. The CDR3, as DNA: TGTGCCAGCAGTTACTCCGTCACAGGGATGAACACTGAAGCTTTCTTT.